This T cell receptor beta chain comes out of a study of early T cells in non-severe SARS-CoV-2 infection. This clonotype was detected ten times or more. V lost 4 bases to trimming and J lost 3 bases, with 18 bases between them. The CDR3 is made up of 16 amino acids. Per the germline V gene, CDR1 is SGDLS and CDR2 is YYNGEE. Individual cDNA molecules were tagged with unique molecular identifiers, the study reported. TCRdb called the 5' RACE reads again in MiXCR, with one record for every CDR3 protein. Of 80,000 to 100,000 distinct CDR3 sequences in the sample, over 13% were seen once. V usage is TRBV9 and J usage is TRBJ2-3; weak D call: TRBD1 (5 bases). The receptor's source is an adult who was a healthcare worker with PCR-confirmed SARS-CoV-2 infection or an uninfected control (not recorded which). Sequenced input: whole blood. The CDR3 DNA reads as TGTGCCAGCAGCCCCCAAGGGGCCAGAAGTACAGATACGCAGTATTTT. Residues: CASSPQGARSTDTQYF.